Below, one TCR beta chain is given with its context. Its antigen target is currently unknown. No base quality information exists; no much larger clone differs at one position. This record belongs to a study of blood T cell repertoires in COVID-19 (dated by TCRdb to the early 2020s). Study-wide context: Collaborator samples came from the United States, Italy and Spain and covered acute and convalescent phases of COVID-19. The prospective study material was composed of cDNA or gDNA derived from T cells, B-cell-depleted T cells, or PBMCs. Deeply sampled blood TCRbeta repertoires from subjects exposed to, actively infected with, or recovered from COVID-19 were included in the dataset. The repertoires were made available in a free public database intended to serve as a resource for research on the immune response to SARS-CoV-2. Samples were obtained from the ongoing ImmuneRACE study (first 160 participants) and from 1,200 or so subjects provided by 6 global collaborators. Nearly every sample came with metadata listing a de-identified subject ID, COVID-19 status, age in years and sex. HLA class I and class II types, where available, came from metadata supplied by the sample provider rather than from assay-based typing. Overall study results and their limits: Clinical and demographic metadata were provided uncurated, with the amount varying by source and participant.

The immunoSEQ Assay, a bias-controlled multiplex PCR, was used to amplify TCRbeta CDR3 regions from genomic DNA. The published analysis was carried out like this. The number of nucleated cells in each sample was estimated by amplification of reference gene primers within the assay. Sequence reads were collapsed and filtered to measure the absolute abundance of every unique TCRbeta CDR3 rearrangement. For each sample, productive Simpson clonality was calculated as the square root of Simpson's diversity index over productive rearrangements. Drawn from immuneACCESS, this table holds only the in-frame rearrangements with V and J called that TCRdb kept. Clones are partly lost; checked studies trace under half to an unresolved V gene and leave the rest unexplained. V and J calls and clone size are those listed in that table; D and trimming were worked out from the DNA. This sample gives approximately 140,000 clones in total; 87% of them show up just once. Of the sample, about 4% is held by the ten largest clones.

Whole blood was collected in K2EDTA tubes by collaborating institutions according to the institutions' own protocols. For TCRbeta analysis, collaborators shipped samples in one of three forms: frozen whole blood, isolated PBMCs, or DNA extracted from either of those sample types. Its CDR3 holds 13 amino acids, cysteine through phenylalanine. Only the CDR3 DNA is retained, 39 bases long and in frame from the first base. Trimming takes 6 bases from V and 6 bases from J, and the germline ends sit 12 bases apart. The chain joins TRBV12-3 or TRBV12-4 to TRBJ2-1; TRBD1 could be the D gene, as 5 bases match. The sample was peripheral blood. This sequence was found in a woman aged 55-75 years with active or convalescent COVID-19. For the CDR3, the sequence is CASRLMDTNEQFF. The sequenced DNA: TGTGCCAGCAGATTAATGGACACCAATGAGCAGTTCTTC.